This TCR beta chain is drawn from a study of Ad26.COV2.S vaccination and SARS-CoV-2 variants. Overall study context: Into the muscle, Ad26.COV2.S was dosed once or twice, 56 days apart. Overall study results and limits: For non-spike TCRs, breadth in vaccine recipients resembled that in placebo recipients. Estimates derived from TCR breadth and depth analyses may have underestimated total T cell responses.

The treatment here: about 20 received Ad26.COV2.S at low or high dose, single or two shots; several received placebo; per-sample allocation not given. After the first vaccine or placebo injection, samples were drawn on day 63. Vaccination used an Ad26 vector expressing Wuhan-strain SARS-CoV-2 spike. Generated by immunoSEQ multiplex PCR, the TCRdb table keeps only in-frame clones and is missing some. Seen here are 300,000 to 400,000 clones, 80% to 90% observed once, and the top ten hold roughly 3.1%. This clone was seen a few times. Its antigen is as yet unknown. The origin of this receptor is a person between 18 and 65 years old who received the Ad26.COV2.S COVID-19 vaccine or a placebo. Specimen: peripheral blood, collected in a trial of Ad26.COV2.S vaccine versus placebo.

The DNA of the CDR3 is TGTGCCAGCATCCGAGGTAGGGACACTGAAGCTTTCTTT. Translated, it gives CASIRGRDTEAFF. The chain is built from TRBV2 and TRBJ1-1; D remains ambiguous. The CDR3 is 13 amino acids. Per the germline V gene, CDR1 is SNHLY and CDR2 is FYNNEI. V lost 7 bases and J 3 bases, leaving 12 bases between the germline ends.